This T cell receptor (beta chain) was observed in a study of cytomegalovirus exposure and HLA in healthy donors. Study-wide findings and caveats: Despite most TCR sequences being rare, some public TCRs occurred in many donors. Some TCR beta chains (roughly 150 of them) were listed as cytomegalovirus-associated. First-cohort TCR clusters were later found to tend to co-occur in the roughly 130 validation repertoires.

Profiled with immunoSEQ multiplex PCR; TCRdb holds only in-frame clones, not every one. The sample yields roughly 240,000 clones, about 87% seen once. Details on this clone: Its matching antigen is unknown.

The length of the CDR3 is 12 residues. Germline V CDR1 and CDR2: MNHEY, SMNVEV (reference sequence). Trimming cost V 8 bases and J 3 bases, with 11 bases left between them. Sequenced input: PBMCs. This receptor was obtained from a man younger than 35 in good health and CMV-seronegative. The chain has TRBV27 and TRBJ2-7; no firm D call. The CDR3 reads CASRSYDYEQYF. DNA for the CDR3: TGTGCCAGCCGGAGCTACGACTACGAGCAGTACTTC.